A single sample is the source of the 29 T cell receptor beta chains below, sequenced in a study of regulatory T cells in long-lasting Graves disease. To make TCR beta libraries, researchers used iRepertoire HTBI primers and Arm-PCR of CDR3 regions. TCRdb re-analysed the multiplex PCR reads in MiXCR, keeping a single row per CDR3 protein. The sample yields 240,000 or so distinct CDR3 sequences, around 20% seen once. The time point here: newly diagnosed GD, antithyroid drugs for less than 3 months. Making the TCR library involved RNA that had been extracted from PBMCs. The sample in question was peripheral blood mononuclear cells (PBMCs), obtained at new diagnosis, from a patient treated with antithyroid drugs. These receptors all stem from a female donor with Graves disease.

This clonotype was counted at least ten times. The DNA of the CDR3 is TGTGCCAGCTCACCCCTGGGCGGTGAGCAGTTCTTC. Amino acids: CASSPLGGEQFF. This chain joins TRBV18 and TRBJ2-1; D uncertain. The V end was cut by 3 bases, the J end by 9 bases, with 9 bases between. CDR1 and CDR2 from the germline V gene are KGHSH and LQKENI. The CDR3 spans 12 residues.

Many counts were recorded for this clonotype. CDR3 region: CASSEGWESTDTQYF. In nucleotides, the CDR3 is TGTGCCAGCAGTGAAGGGTGGGAAAGCACAGATACGCAGTATTTT. The chain employs TRBV25-1 and TRBJ2-3, with no clear D. The V end was cut by 2 bases, the J end by 0 bases, with 9 bases between. Germline V gene lookup returns CDR1 MGHDK and CDR2 SYGVNS. The CDR3 covers 15 residues.

This clonotype was recorded at least ten times. The rearrangement links TRBV24-1 to TRBJ2-5, with 10 bases matching TRBD1. Per the germline V gene, CDR1 is KGHDR and CDR2 is SFDVKD. This CDR3 spans 15 amino acids. V lost 5 bases, J lost 5 bases, and 7 bases stayed unmatched. The CDR3 loop reads CATSAAGTGDETQYF. DNA of the CDR3: TGTGCCACCAGTGCAGCCGGGACAGGGGACGAGACCCAGTACTTC.

This clonotype was detected ten times or more. The chain is built from TRBV20-1 and TRBJ2-5; a possible D gene is TRBD2 (6 bases). Trimming removed 0 bases at V and 4 bases at J, with 9 bases between. The germline V gene has CDR1 DFQATT and CDR2 SNEGSKA (reference sequence). The CDR3 has 13 amino acids. The CDR3 is CSAREEGTETQYF. The CDR3, as DNA: TGCAGTGCTAGAGAGGAGGGGACAGAGACCCAGTACTTC.

This chain joins TRBV7-2 and TRBJ1-1, with 11 bases fitting TRBD1. From germline, CDR1 is SGHTA and CDR2 FQGNSA. With V trimmed by 6 bases and J by 2 bases, 8 bases remained unmatched. The CDR3 is 16 amino acids. DNA for the CDR3: TGTGCCAGCAGAGGGGGGACAGGGGGAGCAAACACTGAAGCTTTCTTT. Residues: CASRGGTGGANTEAFF.

This clonotype was counted a few times. One base away lies a much larger clone, so this may be a sequencing read error. V gene TRBV3-1 combines with J gene TRBJ2-2, with D perhaps matching TRBD2 (5 bases). CDR1 is LGHDT and CDR2 is YNNKEL in the germline V gene (reference sequence). This CDR3 spans 14 amino acids. V was trimmed by 6 bases and J by 6 bases, leaving 14 bases between them. In DNA, the CDR3 is TGTGCCAGCAGGCGGACGAGCGGTGCCGGGGAGCTGTTTTTT. Translation: CASRRTSGAGELFF.

The chain combines TRBV11-2 with TRBJ2-1; maybe TRBD2 (7 bases). Between the trimmed V and J ends, which lost 9 bases and 2 bases, there was a span of 14 bases. This CDR3 has 14 amino acids. CDR1 is SGHAT and CDR2 is FQNNGV in the germline V gene. CDR3 residues: CASRGAATYNEQFF. The CDR3 DNA is TGTGCCAGTCGGGGGGCGGCTACCTACAATGAGCAGTTCTTC.

This clonotype was observed many times. The chain joins TRBV6-2 or TRBV6-3 to TRBJ1-5; perhaps TRBD1 as D (6 bases). V was cut by 4 bases and J by 3 bases, with 13 bases left in between. Looked up from germline, CDR1 is MNHEY and CDR2 is SVGEGT. The CDR3 covers 15 residues. In DNA form, the CDR3 reads TGTGCCAGCAGTTCCCTACAGGGAACCAATCAGCCCCAGCATTTT. Its translation is CASSSLQGTNQPQHF.

The gene calls are TRBV7-2 and TRBJ2-3, with D perhaps matching TRBD1 or TRBD2 (6 bases each). V shed 7 bases and J shed 2 bases, with 19 bases lying between them. This CDR3 has 16 residues. Germline-derived CDR1 and CDR2 are SGHTA and FQGNSA. The CDR3 is CASTSGGGTVTDTQYF. In DNA form, the CDR3 reads TGTGCCAGCACCTCCGGAGGGGGAACGGTCACAGATACGCAGTATTTT.

A few counts support this clonotype. The CDR3 here is CASSPYRTSGGGLDTQYF. CDR3 sequence (DNA): TGTGCCAGCAGCCCCTACCGGACTAGCGGGGGGGGATTAGATACGCAGTATTTT. The chain is built from TRBV3-1 and TRBJ2-3; 15 nucleotides agree with TRBD2. This CDR3 spans 18 amino acids. Germline V gives CDR1 LGHDT, CDR2 YNNKEL (reference sequence). V dropped 4 bases and J dropped 5; count of bases not matched to a gene: 10.

This clonotype was seen many times. This rearrangement joins TRBV2 to TRBJ2-3; the D is unclear. Trimming took 6 bases from V and 6 from J, leaving 16 bases between them. Germline CDR1 and CDR2: SNHLY and FYNNEI. CDR3 length equals 14 residues. The CDR3 reads CASRASGPSDTQYF. The CDR3 DNA is TGTGCCAGCAGGGCCAGTGGTCCTTCGGATACGCAGTATTTT.

This sequence joins TRBV9 and TRBJ2-3; D not certain. The germline V and J ends were trimmed by 0 bases and 1 base, with 9 bases remaining between them. CDR1 SGDLS and CDR2 YYNGEE come from the germline V gene. CDR3 length equals 15 residues. CDR3 DNA sequence: TGTGCCAGCAGCGTAGCTGGGAAGGGCACAGATACGCAGTATTTT. This translates into CASSVAGKGTDTQYF.

V is TRBV4-2 and J is TRBJ2-5; no reliable D call. Germline CDR1 is LGHNA and CDR2 is YNFKEQ. The CDR3 has 14 amino acids. V dropped 0 bases and J dropped 5 bases, with 10 bases sitting between them. This CDR3 reads CASSQDNKVETQYF. The DNA of the CDR3 is TGTGCCAGCAGCCAAGATAACAAGGTGGAGACCCAGTACTTC.

In this sample, this clonotype turned up a few times. J is TRBJ1-4 and V is TRBV6-1; unclear D gene. The V end lost 2 bases, the J end lost 3 bases, and 13 bases lay between the germline ends. CDR3 size: 16 residues. The germline V gene has CDR1 MNHNS and CDR2 SASEGT. The CDR3 DNA reads as TGTGCCAGCAGTGAAAAGGGCTTCGGGTCTAATGAAAAACTGTTTTTT. Residues: CASSEKGFGSNEKLFF.

The rearrangement joins TRBV7-2 to TRBJ2-3; 16 bases match TRBD2. The CDR3 runs to 17 residues. V shed 7 bases and J 4 bases; nucleotides not matched to a gene: 8. Germline CDR1 is SGHTA and CDR2 is FQGNSA. CDR3 nucleotides: TGTGCCAGCACTTCCGTCGGGACTAGCGGGGGGGCAGATACGCAGTATTTT. It translates to CASTSVGTSGGADTQYF.

The table lists this clonotype with a few counts. The chain employs TRBV10-3 and TRBJ2-7, with D unclear. The CDR3 contains 13 residues. CDR1 ENHRY and CDR2 SYGVKD come from the germline V gene. V dropped 6 bases and J dropped 5 bases, with 14 bases sitting between them. The DNA for the CDR3 is TGTGCCATCAGAATGGGATTTGGTGACGAGCAGTACTTC. It yields the protein CAIRMGFGDEQYF.

This clonotype has at least ten counts. The J gene is TRBJ2-3, the V gene TRBV6-2 or TRBV6-3; 7 bases map to TRBD2. This CDR3 spans 15 amino acids. Germline values: CDR1 MNHEY, CDR2 SVGEGT. V trimming: 3 bases; J trimming: 4 bases; junction bases outside the gene matches: 7. The CDR3 loop is CASSYASGAPDTQYF. In nucleotides, the CDR3 is TGTGCCAGCAGTTATGCCAGCGGGGCGCCAGATACGCAGTATTTT.

In its sample, this clonotype was seen many times. A read error may produce the germline difference seen at one junction end. The chain joins TRBV3-1 to TRBJ2-5; 11 positions agree with TRBD2. The CDR3 loop spans 17 amino acids. Germline assignment: CDR1 LGHDT and CDR2 YNNKEL (reference sequence). CDR3 in DNA: TGCGCCAGCAGCCAAGGACATAGCGGGGGGGCCCGTGAGACCCAGTACTTC. It codes for CASSQGHSGGARETQYF.

In its sample, this clonotype was seen a few times. The chain recombines TRBV5-6 with TRBJ2-3, with TRBD2 matching over 8 bases. The CDR3 length is 18 residues. After removal of 0 bases from V and 3 bases from J, the junction contained 12 bases not matched to a gene. Germline lookup yields CDR1 SGHDT and CDR2 YYEEEE. In nucleotides, the CDR3 is TGTGCCAGCAGCTTGGCTTCGATGACTAGCGCCTTTACAGATACGCAGTATTTT. It specifies CASSLASMTSAFTDTQYF.

The chain uses TRBV3-1 and TRBJ2-3, with 11 bases identical to TRBD2. The CDR3 runs to 16 residues. After removal of 1 base from V and 5 bases from J, the junction contained 5 bases not matched to a gene. Germline V lookup: CDR1 LGHDT, CDR2 YNNKEL (reference sequence). The CDR3 DNA follows: TGTGCCAGCAGCCAAGTGGGTCTAGCGGGGGGAGATACGCAGTATTTT. This sequence encodes CASSQVGLAGGDTQYF.

This clonotype was counted at least ten times. The J gene is TRBJ2-3, the V gene TRBV7-2; D is unresolved. Trimming cost V 5 bases and J 2 bases, with 5 bases left between them. Germline lookup yields CDR1 SGHTA and CDR2 FQGNSA. This CDR3 spans 12 amino acids. The DNA of the CDR3 is TGTGCCAGCAGCAGCGTCACAGATACGCAGTATTTT. It encodes CASSSVTDTQYF.

This clonotype was seen at least ten times. The CDR3 nucleotides read TGTGCCAGCAGCGCTCAGGGCATTATGAACACTGAAGCTTTCTTT. This translates into CASSAQGIMNTEAFF. V usage is TRBV9 and J usage is TRBJ1-1, with a tentative D call TRBD1 (5 bases). Germline V gene lookup returns CDR1 SGDLS and CDR2 YYNGEE. V lost 3 bases and J lost 0, with 12 bases in between. The CDR3 is 15 residues long.

This chain joins TRBV12-3 or TRBV12-4 and TRBJ1-1; no definite D call. The CDR3 has 14 amino acids. V lost 2 bases and J lost 0, with 7 bases in between. As DNA, the CDR3 is TGTGCCAGCAGTTTATTCCGTCTGAACACTGAAGCTTTCTTT. As protein: CASSLFRLNTEAFF.

This clonotype is termed medium-sized. The gene calls are TRBV12-3 or TRBV12-4 and TRBJ2-3; D unresolved. Trimming took off 6 bases at V and 0 bases at J, with 7 bases between the two ends. This CDR3 has 13 amino acids. The CDR3 DNA is TGTGCCAGCAGCTTACAGAGCACAGATACGCAGTATTTT. Protein: CASSLQSTDTQYF.

This clonotype has a count of ten or more. The J gene is TRBJ2-7, the V gene TRBV6-1, with 8 bases that match TRBD2. This CDR3 is built from 13 residues. In germline, CDR1 is MNHNS, CDR2 SASEGT. V shed 3 bases and J 2 bases; nucleotides not matched to a gene: 0. The CDR3 here is CASSEREAYEQYF. The CDR3 DNA follows: TGTGCCAGCAGTGAGCGGGAGGCCTACGAGCAGTACTTC.

This clonotype showed up many times. The J gene is TRBJ2-7, the V gene TRBV2; D unclear. The CDR3 loop spans 11 amino acids. Trimming removed 8 bases from V and 4 bases from J, with 9 bases in between. Germline V gene sequence: CDR1 SNHLY, CDR2 FYNNEI. CDR3 coding DNA: TGTGCCAGCGGTACCGGTTACGAGCAGTACTTC. Residues: CASGTGYEQYF.

This clonotype was seen repeatedly, ten times or more. The chain has TRBV20-1 and TRBJ2-1; D uncertain. The germline V gene encodes CDR1 DFQATT and CDR2 SNEGSKA (reference sequence). V was shortened by 8 bases and J by 0 bases, with 14 bases between the two germline ends. The CDR3 contains 14 residues. The CDR3 protein is CSQPAGHSYNEQFF. Written as DNA, the CDR3 is TGCAGTCAACCCGCCGGGCACTCCTACAATGAGCAGTTCTTC.

In this sample, this clonotype turned up many times. The V gene is TRBV20-1, the J gene TRBJ1-2, with D possibly TRBD1 on 6 matching bases. Germline V gives CDR1 DFQATT, CDR2 SNEGSKA (reference sequence). The CDR3 loop spans 13 amino acids. Trimming stripped 0 bases from V and 8 bases from J, with 13 bases between. The CDR3 DNA is TGCAGTGCTAGAGATCCCGGGACACCAGGCTACACCTTC. Amino acid sequence: CSARDPGTPGYTF.

The rearrangement joins TRBV28 to TRBJ1-5; TRBD1 matches 11 bases. Germline V gene sequence: CDR1 MDHEN, CDR2 SYDVKM. The J segment lost 7 bases and the V segment lost 4 bases, leaving 9 bases of the junction unmatched. The length of the CDR3 is 16 residues. The CDR3 DNA follows: TGTGCCAGCAGTTCCCTCGGGACAGGGGGGCACCAGCCCCAGCATTTT. Its protein product is CASSSLGTGGHQPQHF.